Described below is a single TCR beta chain sequence and its context. Authors' data handling: Amplification from reference gene primers served as the basis for estimated nucleated cell counts. TCRdb's table, derived via immunoSEQ multiplex PCR, lists solely in-frame clones and lacks some. V and J calls and clone size come straight from that table; D and trimming were deduced from the DNA. The sample shows 40,000 to 55,000 clones, roughly 89% of them seen only once. This entry comes from a study of blood T cell repertoires in COVID-19. Study summary: Sites in the United States, Italy and Spain provided acute and convalescent COVID-19 samples.

The germline V gene encodes CDR1 MNHEY and CDR2 SVGAGI. Trimming cost V 5 bases and J 4 bases, with 12 bases left between them. The CDR3 covers 13 residues. V and J are TRBV6-5 and TRBJ2-7, with a weak D call TRBD1 (6 bases). The source is a woman aged 80 or over with acute or convalescent COVID-19. Sequencing used peripheral blood. The CDR3: CASSPTGSYEQYV. The DNA for the CDR3 is TGTGCCAGCAGTCCTACAGGGTCATACGAGCAGTACGTC.